The source of this T cell receptor beta chain is a study of spatial heterogeneity in lung cancer. Each TCR cDNA molecule bore a unique molecular identifier. TCRdb used MiXCR to reprocess the 5' RACE reads, holding one entry per CDR3 protein. Of around 110,000 distinct CDR3 sequences listed, 10% to 15% are singletons. The time point is: blood at routine non-recurrence follow-up after resection. Tumor, nontumor lung or frozen PBMC supplied whole RNA, sequenced without sorting. The germline V gene has CDR1 DFQATT and CDR2 SNEGSKA (reference sequence). The CDR3 totals 10 residues. Notes on this clonotype: At one boundary the junction diverges from the germline segment, which might be a read error.

Sequenced material: PBMCs, taken at follow-up. This chain connects TRBV20-1 to TRBJ2-3; a weak D match, TRBD1 (6 bases). This clonotype originated in a male donor with early-stage non-small cell lung cancer. CDR3 sequence (DNA): TGCAGTGCTTCGACCTTACAGGGTCATTTT. Amino acid sequence: CSASTLQGHF.